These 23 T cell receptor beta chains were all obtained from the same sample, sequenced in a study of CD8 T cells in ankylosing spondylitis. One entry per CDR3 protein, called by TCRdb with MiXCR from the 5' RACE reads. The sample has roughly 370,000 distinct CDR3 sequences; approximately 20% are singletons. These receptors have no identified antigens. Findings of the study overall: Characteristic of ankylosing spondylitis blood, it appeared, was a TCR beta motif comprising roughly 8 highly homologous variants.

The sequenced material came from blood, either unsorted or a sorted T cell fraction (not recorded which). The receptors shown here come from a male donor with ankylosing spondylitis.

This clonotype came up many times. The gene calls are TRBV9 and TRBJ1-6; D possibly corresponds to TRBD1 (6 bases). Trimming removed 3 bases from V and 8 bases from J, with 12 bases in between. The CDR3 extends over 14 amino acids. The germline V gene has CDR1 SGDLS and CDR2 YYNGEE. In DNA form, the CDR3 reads TGTGCCAGCAGCGAGAGGGACACCTATTCACCCCTCCACTTT. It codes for CASSERDTYSPLHF.

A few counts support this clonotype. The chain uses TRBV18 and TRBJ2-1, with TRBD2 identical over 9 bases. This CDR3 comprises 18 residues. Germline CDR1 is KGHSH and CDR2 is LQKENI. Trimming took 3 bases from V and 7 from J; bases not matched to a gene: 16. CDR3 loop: CASSPPNLRAGGVNEQFF. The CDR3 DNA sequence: TGTGCCAGCTCACCGCCCAACCTCAGAGCGGGAGGCGTGAATGAGCAGTTCTTC.

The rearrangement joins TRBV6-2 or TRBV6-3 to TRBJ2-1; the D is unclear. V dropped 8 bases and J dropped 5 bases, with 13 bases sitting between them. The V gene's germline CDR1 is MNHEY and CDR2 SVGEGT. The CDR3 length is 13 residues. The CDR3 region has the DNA TGTGCCAGCCGGTTAGTTCCTAACAATGAGCAGTTCTTC. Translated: CASRLVPNNEQFF.

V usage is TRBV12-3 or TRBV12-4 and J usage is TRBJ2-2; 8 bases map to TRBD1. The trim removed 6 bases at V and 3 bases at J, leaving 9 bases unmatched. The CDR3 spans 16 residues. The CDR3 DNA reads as TGTGCCAGCAGCACCCGACAGGGGTTGGACACCGGGGAGCTGTTTTTT. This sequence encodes CASSTRQGLDTGELFF.

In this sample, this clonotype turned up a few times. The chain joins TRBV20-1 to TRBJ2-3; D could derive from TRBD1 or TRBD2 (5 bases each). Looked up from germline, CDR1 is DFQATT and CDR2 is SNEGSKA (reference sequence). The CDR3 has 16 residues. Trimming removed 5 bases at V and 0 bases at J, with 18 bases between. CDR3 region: CSAQQGTGPSTDTQYF. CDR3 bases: TGCAGTGCTCAACAAGGGACGGGACCTAGCACAGATACGCAGTATTTT.

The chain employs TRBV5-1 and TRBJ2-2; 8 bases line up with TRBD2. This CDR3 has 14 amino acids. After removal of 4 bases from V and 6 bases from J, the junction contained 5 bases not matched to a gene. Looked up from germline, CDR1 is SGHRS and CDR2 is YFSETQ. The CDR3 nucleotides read TGCGCCAGCAGCCCGGGACTAGTCCCCGGGGAGCTGTTTTTT. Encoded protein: CASSPGLVPGELFF.

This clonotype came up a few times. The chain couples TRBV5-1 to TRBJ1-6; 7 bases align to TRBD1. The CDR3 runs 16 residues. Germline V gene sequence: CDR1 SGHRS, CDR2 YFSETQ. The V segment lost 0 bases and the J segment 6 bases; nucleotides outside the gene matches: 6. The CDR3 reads CASSLVSTGLNSPLHF. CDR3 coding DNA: TGCGCCAGCAGCTTGGTTTCGACAGGGCTTAATTCACCCCTCCACTTT.

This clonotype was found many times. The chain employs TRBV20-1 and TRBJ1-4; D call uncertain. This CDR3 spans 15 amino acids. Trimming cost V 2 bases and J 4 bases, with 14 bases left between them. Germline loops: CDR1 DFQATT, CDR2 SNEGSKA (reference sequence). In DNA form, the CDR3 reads TGCAGTGCTAGACTCCAAAGGCAGGATAATGAAAAACTGTTTTTT. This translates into CSARLQRQDNEKLFF.

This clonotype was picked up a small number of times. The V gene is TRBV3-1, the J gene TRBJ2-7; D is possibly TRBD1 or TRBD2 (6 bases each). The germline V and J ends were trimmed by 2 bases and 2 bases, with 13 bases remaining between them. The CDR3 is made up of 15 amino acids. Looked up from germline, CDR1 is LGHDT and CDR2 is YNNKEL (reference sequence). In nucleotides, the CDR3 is TGTGCCAGCAGCCAAATTGGACAGCGGGCCTACGAGCAGTACTTC. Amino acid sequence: CASSQIGQRAYEQYF.

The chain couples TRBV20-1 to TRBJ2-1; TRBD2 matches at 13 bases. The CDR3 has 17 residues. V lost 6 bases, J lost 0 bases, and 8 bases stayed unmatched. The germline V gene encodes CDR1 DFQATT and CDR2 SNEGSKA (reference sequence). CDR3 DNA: TGCAGTGCCGGGACTAGCGGGGTACCGAGCTCCTACAATGAGCAGTTCTTC. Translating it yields CSAGTSGVPSSYNEQFF.

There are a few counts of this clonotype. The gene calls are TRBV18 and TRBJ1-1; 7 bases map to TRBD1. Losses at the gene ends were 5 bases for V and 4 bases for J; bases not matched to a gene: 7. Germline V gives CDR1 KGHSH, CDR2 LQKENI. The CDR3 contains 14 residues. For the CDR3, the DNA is TGTGCCAGCTCAACGACAGGGAGGCGCACTGAAGCTTTCTTT. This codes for CASSTTGRRTEAFF.

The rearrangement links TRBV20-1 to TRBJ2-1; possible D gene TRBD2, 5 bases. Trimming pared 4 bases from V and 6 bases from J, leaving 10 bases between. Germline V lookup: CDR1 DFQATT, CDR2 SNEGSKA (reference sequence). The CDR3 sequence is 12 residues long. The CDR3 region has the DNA TGCAGTGCTATCGGGGTTATCAATGAGCAGTTCTTC. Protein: CSAIGVINEQFF.

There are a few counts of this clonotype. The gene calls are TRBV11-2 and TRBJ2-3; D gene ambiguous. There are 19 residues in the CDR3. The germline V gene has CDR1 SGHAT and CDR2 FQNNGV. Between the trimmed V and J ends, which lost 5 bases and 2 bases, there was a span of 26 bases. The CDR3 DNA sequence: TGTGCCAGCAGCGAAAACCCCAAGACTTGGGTGCCTCTCACAGATACGCAGTATTTT. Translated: CASSENPKTWVPLTDTQYF.

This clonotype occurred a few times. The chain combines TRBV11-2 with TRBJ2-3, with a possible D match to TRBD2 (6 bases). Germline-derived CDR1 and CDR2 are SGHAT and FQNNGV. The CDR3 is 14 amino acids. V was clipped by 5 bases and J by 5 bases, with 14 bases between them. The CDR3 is CASSARGTGDTQYF. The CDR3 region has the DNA TGTGCCAGCAGCGCACGGGGGACGGGAGATACGCAGTATTTT.

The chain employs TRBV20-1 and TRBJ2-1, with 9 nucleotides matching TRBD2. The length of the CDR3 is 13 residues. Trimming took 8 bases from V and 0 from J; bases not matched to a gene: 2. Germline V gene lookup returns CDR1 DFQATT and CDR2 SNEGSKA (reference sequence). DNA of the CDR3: TGCAGTAGTAGCGGGAGCTCCTACAATGAGCAGTTCTTC. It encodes CSSSGSSYNEQFF.

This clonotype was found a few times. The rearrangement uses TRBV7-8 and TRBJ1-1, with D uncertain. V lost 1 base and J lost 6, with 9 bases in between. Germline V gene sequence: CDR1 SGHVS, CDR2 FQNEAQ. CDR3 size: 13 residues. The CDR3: CASSLERNAEAFF. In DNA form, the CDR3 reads TGTGCCAGCAGCTTAGAACGTAACGCTGAAGCTTTCTTT.

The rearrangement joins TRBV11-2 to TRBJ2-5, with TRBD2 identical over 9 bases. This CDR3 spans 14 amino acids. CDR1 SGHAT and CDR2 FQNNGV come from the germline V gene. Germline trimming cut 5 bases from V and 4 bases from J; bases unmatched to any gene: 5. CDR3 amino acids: CASSPASGTETQYF. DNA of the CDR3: TGTGCCAGCAGCCCAGCTAGCGGGACAGAGACCCAGTACTTC.

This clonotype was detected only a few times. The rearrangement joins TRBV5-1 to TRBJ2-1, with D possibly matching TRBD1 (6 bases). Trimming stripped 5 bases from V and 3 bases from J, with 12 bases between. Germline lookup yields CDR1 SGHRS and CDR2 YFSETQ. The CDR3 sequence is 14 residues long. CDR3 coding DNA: TGCGCCAGCAGATTAGAACAGGGCTACAATGAGCAGTTCTTC. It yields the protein CASRLEQGYNEQFF.

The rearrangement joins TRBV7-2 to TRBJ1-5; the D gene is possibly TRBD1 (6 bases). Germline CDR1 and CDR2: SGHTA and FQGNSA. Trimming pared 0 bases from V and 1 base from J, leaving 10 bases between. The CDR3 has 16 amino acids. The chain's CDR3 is CASSLASGASNQPQHF. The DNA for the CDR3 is TGTGCCAGCAGCTTAGCGTCAGGGGCCAGCAATCAGCCCCAGCATTTT. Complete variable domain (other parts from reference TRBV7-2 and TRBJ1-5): GAGVSQSPSNKVTEKGKDVELRCDPISGHTALYWYRQSLGQGLEFLIYFQGNSAPDKSGLPSDRFSAERTGGSVSTLTIQRTQQEDSAVYLCASSLASGASNQPQHFGDGTRLSIL.

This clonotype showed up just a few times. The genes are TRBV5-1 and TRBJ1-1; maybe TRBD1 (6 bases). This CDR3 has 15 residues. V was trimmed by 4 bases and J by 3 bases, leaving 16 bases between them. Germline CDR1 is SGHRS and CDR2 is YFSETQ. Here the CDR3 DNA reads TGCGCCAGCAGCCGGGACACGGGACGATACACTGAAGCTTTCTTT. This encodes CASSRDTGRYTEAFF.

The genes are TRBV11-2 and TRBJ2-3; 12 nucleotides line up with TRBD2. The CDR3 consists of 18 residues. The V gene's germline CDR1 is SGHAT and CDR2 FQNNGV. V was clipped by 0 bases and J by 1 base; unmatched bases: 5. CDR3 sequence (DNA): TGTGCCAGCAGCTTAGAAGGACTAGCGGGATGGGGCACAGATACGCAGTATTTT. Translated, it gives CASSLEGLAGWGTDTQYF.

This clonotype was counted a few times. CDR3 loop: CASSLRQNFNYGYTF. The CDR3 DNA sequence: TGCGCCAGCAGCTTGAGACAGAATTTTAACTATGGCTACACCTTC. The chain uses TRBV5-1 and TRBJ1-2, with TRBD1 as a possible D gene (5 bases). V shed 1 base and J shed 1 base, with 11 bases lying between them. Germline loops: CDR1 SGHRS, CDR2 YFSETQ. This CDR3 comprises 15 residues. Looking up the rest from reference TRBV5-1 and TRBJ1-2 gives the full variable domain: KAGVTQTPRYLIKTRGQQVTLSCSPISGHRSVSWYQQTPGQGLQFLFEYFSETQRNKGNFPGRFSGRQFSNSRSEMNVSTLELGDSALYLCASSLRQNFNYGYTFGSGTRLTVV.

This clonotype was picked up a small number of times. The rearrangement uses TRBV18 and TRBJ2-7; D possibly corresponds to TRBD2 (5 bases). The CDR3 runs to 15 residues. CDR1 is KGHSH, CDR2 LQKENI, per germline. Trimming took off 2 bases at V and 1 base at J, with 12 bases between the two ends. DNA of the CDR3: TGTGCCAGCTCACCAGGGAGCGGACCATCCTACGAGCAGTACTTC. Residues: CASSPGSGPSYEQYF.